This record covers a single T cell receptor beta chain. Its antigen is currently unknown. With baseline, cycle 4 day 1, and cycle 7 day 1 as timepoints, blood was sampled. This record belongs to a study of OX40 agonist ivuxolimab in advanced cancers. Trimming pared 3 bases from V and 3 bases from J, leaving 7 bases between. Germline assignment: CDR1 SGHNT and CDR2 YYREEE (reference sequence). The CDR3 runs to 12 residues. Profiled with immunoSEQ multiplex PCR; TCRdb holds only in-frame clones, not every one. Seen here are tens of thousands of clones, about 87% observed once, and the top ten hold 45% to 55%. The study, taken as a whole, reports: Expanded clones belonging to CD8+ T cells outnumbered, on average, those of CD4+.

This specimen was CD4+ or CD8+ T cells sorted from blood, taken in a trial of the OX40 agonist ivuxolimab. The chain couples TRBV5-4 to TRBJ2-7, with a tentative D call TRBD1 (5 bases). The TCR comes from an adult with an advanced solid tumor such as melanoma, head and neck, liver or kidney cancer. The CDR3 reads CASSSQGYEQYF. As DNA, the CDR3 is TGTGCCAGCAGCTCCCAGGGCTACGAGCAGTACTTC.